This T cell receptor beta chain was sequenced during a study of technical replicates of blood from several donors. Assay used: immunoSEQ multiplex PCR; TCRdb lists only in-frame clones, some missing. This sample has 90,000 to 100,000 clones; approximately 94% occur once, and the top ten carry less than 0.4%. The CDR3 sequence is 10 residues long. The ends were cut back, 6 bases at V and 7 bases at J, with 3 bases in the middle. The germline gives CDR1 MNHNS, CDR2 SASEGT. V gene TRBV6-1 combines with J gene TRBJ2-2; D not certain. Sequences were obtained from T cells isolated from PBMCs. This TCR was sampled from a human donor in good health. The CDR3 DNA reads TGTGCCAGCAGCTTCGGGGAGCTGTTTTTT. As protein: CASSFGELFF.